This T cell receptor beta chain was retrieved from a study of cytomegalovirus exposure and HLA in healthy donors. General study results and limits: In all likelihood, a cluster of highly shared sequence variants was a sequencing artifact. Earlier results showed most TCR beta V segments being productive about 90% or about 30% of the time. The authors listed 150 or so TCR beta chains as cytomegalovirus-associated.

CDR1 is WNHNN and CDR2 is SYGVQD in the germline V gene (reference sequence). The CDR3 length is 15 residues. V was cut by 0 bases and J by 4 bases, with 10 bases left in between. Both 60 Vbeta primers and 13 Jbeta primers went into the PCR. Profiled with immunoSEQ multiplex PCR; TCRdb holds only in-frame clones, not every one. In the table there are 150,000 to 200,000 clones, 75% to 85% of which are singletons. A word on this clone: Its antigen is unidentified.

The source material was PBMCs. The receptor was derived from a woman aged 25 to 45 in good health and CMV-seropositive. The V gene is TRBV10-1, the J gene TRBJ1-5, with TRBD1 as a possible D gene (5 bases). This CDR3 reads CASSESRDLNQPQHF. DNA of the CDR3: TGCGCCAGCAGTGAGTCGAGGGACTTAAATCAGCCCCAGCATTTT.